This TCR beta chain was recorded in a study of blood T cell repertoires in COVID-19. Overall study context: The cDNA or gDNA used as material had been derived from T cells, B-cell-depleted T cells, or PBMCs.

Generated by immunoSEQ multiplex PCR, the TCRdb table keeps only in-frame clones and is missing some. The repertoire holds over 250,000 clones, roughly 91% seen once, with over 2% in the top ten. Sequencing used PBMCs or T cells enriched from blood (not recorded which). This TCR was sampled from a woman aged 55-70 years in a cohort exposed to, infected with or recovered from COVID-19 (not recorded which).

Here the CDR3 reads CASSQNRVATEAFF. In DNA form, the CDR3 reads TGCGCCAGCAGCCAAAACAGGGTGGCCACTGAAGCTTTCTTT. This chain uses TRBV4-1 with TRBJ1-1; maybe TRBD1 (6 bases). V shed 2 bases and J shed 4 bases, with 11 bases lying between them. This CDR3 region has 14 residues. In germline, CDR1 is MGHRA, CDR2 YSYEKL.